This T cell receptor beta chain derives from a study of beta chain features in type 1 diabetes. Looking at the study overall: What patients shared with healthy donors was a similar profile of age, gender and cell yields. Findings of the study overall: Among type 1 diabetes patients, VDJ junctions had fewer insertions and more deletions.

Only a few counts were recorded for this clone. Its antigen is still unknown. TCRB transcripts that were expressed got sequenced, as all of the isolated RNA had been reverse transcribed. Assay: immunoSEQ multiplex PCR; the TCRdb copy retains only in-frame clones and omits some. The profile shows a few hundred thousand clones, 13% to 15% of them singletons. Between the trimmed V and J ends, which lost 3 bases and 8 bases, there was a span of 14 bases. Per germline, CDR1 SSHAT and CDR2 FNYEAQ (reference sequence). The CDR3 consists of 14 residues. The chain has TRBV7-7 and TRBJ2-1; perhaps TRBD2 as D (6 bases). This clonotype was sampled from a man aged 25 to 45 in good health. The specimen was central memory CD4+ T cells from blood. Here the CDR3 reads CASSLLGTGDEQFF. Written as DNA, the CDR3 is TGTGCCAGCAGCTTGTTGGGGACTGGCGATGAGCAGTTCTTC.